A selection of T cell receptor beta chains follows, all from one sample in a study of cytomegalovirus exposure and HLA in healthy donors. Data came from immunoSEQ multiplex PCR; TCRdb stores just in-frame clones and leaves some out. Counted here are a few hundred thousand clones, around 77% occurring once; the ten biggest clones make up under 3%. Sequenced sample: PBMCs. The receptors come from a woman aged 30 to 39 in good health and CMV-seronegative. CDR3s include the opening cysteine and the closing phenylalanine or tryptophan. D genes are given only for firm matches. For some rows the clone size is stated as once, few or many, or as a class when expanded; others skip it.

d_call	v_call	clone_size	j_call	cdr3_nt	cdr3_aa
TRBD2	TRBV5-1	NA	TRBJ2-1	TGCGCCAGCAGCCCCGGGACTAGCGGATACAATGAGCAGTTCTTC	CASSPGTSGYNEQFF
TRBD1	TRBV18	NA	TRBJ1-4	TGTGCCAGCTCTCCCCCGGACAGGGTGAATGAAAAACTGTTTTTT	CASSPPDRVNEKLFF
TRBD2	TRBV5-8	NA	TRBJ2-5	TGTGCCAGCAGCACCGGGACTAGCGGGGGGCGGCAAGAGACCCAGTACTTC	CASSTGTSGGRQETQYF
TRBD1	TRBV5-5	NA	TRBJ1-2	TGTGCCAGCAGCCAACCTTTAACAAGGACAGGACATCACACCTTC	CASSQPLTRTGHHTF
TRBD1	TRBV4-1	NA	TRBJ1-4	TGCGCCAGCAGCCAAGAGAAACCACAGGGGGTTGCTAATGAAAAACTGTTTTTT	CASSQEKPQGVANEKLFF
TRBD1	TRBV19	NA	TRBJ1-5	TGTGCCAGCGGACAGGGGGGAAGAGCGGGCAATCAGCCCCAGCATTTT	CASGQGGRAGNQPQHF
TRBD1	TRBV18	NA	TRBJ2-3	TGTGCCAGCTTTAAGACAGGGACAGATACGCAGTATTTT	CASFKTGTDTQYF
NA	TRBV6-5	NA	TRBJ1-4	TGTGCCACCAGACGGAGGGGCATCAGGGAAAAACTGTTTTTT	CATRRRGIREKLFF
NA	TRBV19	NA	TRBJ1-1	TGTGCCAGTATCCCTTGGGCAGGGGATGAAGCTTTCTTT	CASIPWAGDEAFF
NA	TRBV12-2	NA	TRBJ2-1	TGTGCAACTCACAGGGGAGCTCGGACCTACAATGAGCAGTTCTTC	CATHRGARTYNEQFF
TRBD2	TRBV5-1	NA	TRBJ2-1	TGCGCCAGCAGCTTGGTGCCTTGGACAGGGACTAGCGGGAGCTCCTACAATGAGCAGTTCTTC	CASSLVPWTGTSGSSYNEQFF
TRBD2	TRBV5-1	NA	TRBJ2-7	TGCGCCAGCAGCTGGACTAGTCGTGACGAGCAGTACTTC	CASSWTSRDEQYF
NA	TRBV30	NA	TRBJ1-5	TGTGCCTGGAGCCTGGGACTTAGGCAGCCCCAGCATTTT	CAWSLGLRQPQHF
TRBD2	TRBV6-6	few	TRBJ2-1	TGTGCCAGCAGTCTATCCGAGACTAGCGGGAGGAATGAGCAGTTCTTC	CASSLSETSGRNEQFF
NA	TRBV28	NA	TRBJ2-5	TGTGCCAGCAGCCCCCCAGGGGCCCAAGAGACCCAGTACTTC	CASSPPGAQETQYF
NA	TRBV7-3	NA	TRBJ2-2	TGTGCCAGCAGCTTAGGGCAGGGCACCGGGGAGCTGTTTTTT	CASSLGQGTGELFF
NA	TRBV28	NA	TRBJ2-7	TGTGCCAGCATGTTGAGAGGCGAGCAGTACTTC	CASMLRGEQYF
NA	TRBV6-5	NA	TRBJ2-7	TGTGCCAGCAGTTACGTGGCGGAGGGGATCTACGAGCAGTACTTC	CASSYVAEGIYEQYF
NA	TRBV5-8	NA	TRBJ2-7	TGTGCCAGCAGCATCGGCCGGCAGGGCCACGAGCAGTACTTC	CASSIGRQGHEQYF
NA	TRBV7-8	NA	TRBJ2-1	TGTGCCAGCAGCTTATATCTCAGGGGCGCCACCTACAATGAGCAGTTCTTC	CASSLYLRGATYNEQFF
NA	TRBV6-1	NA	TRBJ1-5	TGTGCCAGCAGTGAAGGAACCTATAGCAATCAGCCCCAGCATTTT	CASSEGTYSNQPQHF
NA	TRBV28	NA	TRBJ1-5	TGTGCCAGCTCCCCGCCTCCAGGGAGCAATCAGCCCCAGCATTTT	CASSPPPGSNQPQHF
NA	TRBV9	once	TRBJ1-1	TGTGCCAGCAGCGTAGCTTTCTCCCAGGGGGCTTTCTTT	CASSVAFSQGAFF
NA	TRBV6-6	few	TRBJ2-7	TGTGCCAGCAGTTACTCGATGAGCTCCTACGAGCAGTACTTC	CASSYSMSSYEQYF
TRBD2	TRBV7-9	NA	TRBJ2-7	TGTTCCAGCAGCCGCCGGGGGGACGAGCAGTACTTC	CSSSRRGDEQYF
TRBD1	TRBV19	NA	TRBJ2-7	TGTGCCAGTAGTCTGGGACAGGGGGCTTACGAGCAGTACTTC	CASSLGQGAYEQYF
TRBD2	TRBV6-5	NA	TRBJ2-5	TGTGCCAGCAGTTACGGCGGGAGGTCCCAAGAGACCCAGTACTTC	CASSYGGRSQETQYF